This T cell receptor (beta chain) was documented in a study of cytomegalovirus exposure and HLA in healthy donors. Germline assignment: CDR1 LNHNV and CDR2 YYDKDF (reference sequence). The CDR3 has 18 residues. With V trimmed by 0 bases and J by 8 bases, 15 bases remained unmatched. Primers: 60 Vbeta forward and 13 Jbeta reverse. TCRdb's copy holds only in-frame clones and misses some; the assay was immunoSEQ multiplex PCR. The table includes over 85,000 clones, around 80% detected once. Whole-study results and caveats: When presence/absence was analysed, sequencing depth was taken to be roughly uniform across donors.

In the case of this clone: Antigen: not known.

The sequenced sample consisted of PBMCs. The sequence was collected from a man in his forties in good health and CMV-seropositive. The chain links TRBV15 to TRBJ1-2; 10 bases fit TRBD1. As DNA, the CDR3 is TGTGCCACCAGCAGAGATACCGATCCGGGACAGGGGTCGAGGGGCTACACCTTC. Translated, it gives CATSRDTDPGQGSRGYTF.